Below are 6 T cell receptor beta chains sequenced from a single sample in a study of cytomegalovirus exposure and HLA in healthy donors. Generated by immunoSEQ multiplex PCR, the TCRdb table keeps only in-frame clones and is missing some. This sample yields more than 110,000 clones, of which almost 85% are seen a single time; 1.4% belongs to the top ten. The source material was PBMCs. These receptors all come from a woman aged 25 to 39 in good health and CMV-seronegative.

This chain links TRBV18 with TRBJ2-7; D uncertain. The ends were cut back, 2 bases at V and 5 bases at J, with 10 bases in the middle. Germline V gene lookup returns CDR1 KGHSH and CDR2 LQKENI. The CDR3 has 13 amino acids. The CDR3 sequence is CASSPNSADEQYF. Written as DNA, the CDR3 is TGTGCCAGCTCACCAAATTCTGCGGACGAGCAGTACTTC. The full variable domain, in which reference TRBV18 and TRBJ2-7 provide the parts outside the CDR3, is NAGVMQNPRHLVRRRGQEARLRCSPMKGHSHVYWYRQLPEEGLKFMVYLQKENIIDESGMPKERFSAEFPKEGPSILRIQQVVRGDSAAYFCASSPNSADEQYFGPGTRLTVT.

The V call is TRBV19, the J call TRBJ2-1, with 7 bases lining up with TRBD2. With 5 bases clipped from V and 4 bases from J, the junction kept 5 bases outside the gene matches. The CDR3 has 14 residues. Looked up from germline, CDR1 is LNHDA and CDR2 is SQIVND (reference sequence). CDR3 coding DNA: TGTGCCAGTAGTGCTACGGGGGGATACAATGAGCAGTTCTTC. This gives the protein CASSATGGYNEQFF. The full variable domain, rest sourced from reference TRBV19 and TRBJ2-1, is DGGITQSPKYLFRKEGQNVTLSCEQNLNHDAMYWYRQDPGQGLRLIYYSQIVNDFQKGDIAEGYSVSREKKESFPLTVTSAQKNPTAFYLCASSATGGYNEQFFGPGTRLTVL.

The chain recombines TRBV18 with TRBJ2-2; TRBD1 matches at 8 bases. CDR3 length: 16 amino acids. Looked up from germline, CDR1 is KGHSH and CDR2 is LQKENI. The J segment lost 5 bases and the V segment lost 2 bases, leaving 7 bases of the junction unmatched. CDR3: CASSPRAGGETGELFF. CDR3 sequence (DNA): TGTGCCAGCTCACCAAGGGCAGGGGGCGAGACCGGGGAGCTGTTTTTT.

The chain joins TRBV5-6 to TRBJ2-5; TRBD1 matches at 8 bases. This CDR3 spans 15 amino acids. The junction had 6 bases not matched to a gene; V was cut back by 1 base and J by 4 bases. Germline CDR1 reads SGHDT; CDR2 reads YYEEEE. The CDR3 reads CASSLTGGLGETQYF. The CDR3 DNA is TGTGCCAGCAGCTTGACAGGGGGGTTGGGAGAGACCCAGTACTTC.

The V and J genes are TRBV28 and TRBJ1-5; 9 positions agree with TRBD1. The CDR3 has 14 amino acids. Germline V gives CDR1 MDHEN, CDR2 SYDVKM. The V gene end was trimmed by 6 bases and the J gene end by 2 bases; junction bases not matched to a gene: 2. This CDR3 reads CASRGDRGNQPQHF. The CDR3 DNA sequence: TGTGCCAGCAGAGGGGACAGGGGCAATCAGCCCCAGCATTTT.

The chain employs TRBV28 and TRBJ1-6; no clear D. V was clipped by 6 bases and J by 17 bases, with 17 bases between them. This CDR3 comprises 12 residues. Germline CDR1 reads MDHEN; CDR2 reads SYDVKM. This chain's CDR3 is CASSENERVIHF. CDR3 nucleotide sequence: TGTGCCAGCAGCGAGAACGAGAGGGTGATCCACTTT.